Sequencing of this T cell receptor beta chain was carried out in a study of T cell responses to AZD1222 COVID-19 vaccine. Trimming pared 2 bases from V and 1 base from J, leaving 8 bases between. This CDR3 is 14 amino acids long. Germline V CDR1 and CDR2: SGHVS, FQNEAQ. Points from the study as a whole: Vaccine-related CD4 TCRs covered spike, predominating at 160-218 and 743-854.

The assay was immunoSEQ multiplex PCR, and TCRdb's table has in-frame clones only and misses some. The profile shows over 100,000 clones, 90% of them singletons. Notes on this clone: Its antigen is as yet unknown.

This specimen consisted of peripheral blood, obtained on day 0 of AZD1222 vaccination. The chain combines TRBV7-8 with TRBJ1-1, with no clear D. The clonotype was recovered from an adult in good health. CDR3 loop: CASSLNSRNTEAFF. CDR3 in DNA: TGTGCCAGCAGCTTAAACAGTAGGAACACTGAAGCTTTCTTT.